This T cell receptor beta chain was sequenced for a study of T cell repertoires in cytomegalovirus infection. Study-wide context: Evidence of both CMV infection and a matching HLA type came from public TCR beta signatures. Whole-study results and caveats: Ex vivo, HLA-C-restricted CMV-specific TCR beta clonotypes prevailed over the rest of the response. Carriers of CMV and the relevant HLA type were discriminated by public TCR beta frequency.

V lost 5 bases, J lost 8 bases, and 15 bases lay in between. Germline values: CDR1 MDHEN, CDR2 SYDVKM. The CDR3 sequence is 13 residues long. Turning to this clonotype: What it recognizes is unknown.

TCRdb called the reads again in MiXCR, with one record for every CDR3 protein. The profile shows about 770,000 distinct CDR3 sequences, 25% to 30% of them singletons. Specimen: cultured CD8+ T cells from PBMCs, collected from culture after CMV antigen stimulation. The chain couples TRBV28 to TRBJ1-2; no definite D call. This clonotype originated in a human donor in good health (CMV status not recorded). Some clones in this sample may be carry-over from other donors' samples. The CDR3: CASSPPPVRGYTF. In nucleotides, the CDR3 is TGTGCCAGCAGTCCCCCACCCGTGCGGGGCTACACCTTC.